This TCR beta chain was found in a study of blood T cell repertoires in COVID-19. About the research overall: COVID-19 samples from acute and convalescent phases originated in the United States, Italy and Spain.

The CDR3 sequence is 17 residues long. Germline V CDR1 and CDR2: SGHVS, FNYEAQ. The ends lost 8 bases at V and 6 bases at J; junction bases unmatched: 18. This table comes from immunoSEQ multiplex PCR, and its TCRdb copy is limited to in-frame clones, with some not included. The repertoire holds 400,000 to 500,000 clones, with about 88% as singletons. Adults between roughly 18 and 90 years of age took part from 20 to 25 US areas. Cohorts were determined from participant-reported clinical history. During the 2 weeks before they entered the study, exposed participants had met someone with a PCR-confirmed or clinician-diagnosed COVID-19 case.

This chain uses TRBV7-6 with TRBJ2-1; 8 positions match TRBD2. This receptor was obtained from a young woman who had been exposed to COVID-19. The sample comprised PBMCs or T cells enriched from blood (not recorded which). The CDR3 is CASSALVSGIGSNEQFF. CDR3 coding DNA: TGTGCCAGCTCGGCCTTAGTTAGCGGGATTGGGAGCAATGAGCAGTTCTTC.